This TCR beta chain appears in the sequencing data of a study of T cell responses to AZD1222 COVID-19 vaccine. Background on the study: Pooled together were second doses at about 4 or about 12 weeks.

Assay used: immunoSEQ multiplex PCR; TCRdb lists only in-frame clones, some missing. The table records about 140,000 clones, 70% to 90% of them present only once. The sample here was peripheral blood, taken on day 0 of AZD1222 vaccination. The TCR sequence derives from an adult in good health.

DNA for the CDR3: TGCGCCAGCAGCCCCCGGGTGAACCAAAACTCCTACGAGCAGTACTTC. This sequence encodes CASSPRVNQNSYEQYF. The chain combines TRBV5-1 with TRBJ2-7; D unresolved. The ends were cut back, 4 bases at V and 0 bases at J, with 17 bases in the middle. Germline CDR1 reads SGHRS; CDR2 reads YFSETQ. This CDR3 comprises 16 residues.